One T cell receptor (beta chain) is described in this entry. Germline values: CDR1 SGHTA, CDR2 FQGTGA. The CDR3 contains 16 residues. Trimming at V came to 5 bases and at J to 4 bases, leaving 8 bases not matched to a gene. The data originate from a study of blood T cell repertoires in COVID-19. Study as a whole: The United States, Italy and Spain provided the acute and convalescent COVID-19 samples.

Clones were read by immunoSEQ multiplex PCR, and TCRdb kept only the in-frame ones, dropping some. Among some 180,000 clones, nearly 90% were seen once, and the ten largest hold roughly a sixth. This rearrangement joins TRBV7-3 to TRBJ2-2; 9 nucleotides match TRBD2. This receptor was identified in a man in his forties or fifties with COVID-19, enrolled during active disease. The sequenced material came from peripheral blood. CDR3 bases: TGTGCCAGCAGCCCCCACACAGCGGGGGGCACCGGGGAGCTGTTTTTT. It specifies CASSPHTAGGTGELFF.